These 13 T cell receptor beta chains were sequenced from one sample in a study of blood T cell repertoires in COVID-19. Sequencing used immunoSEQ multiplex PCR; TCRdb keeps in-frame clones, though not all of them. The data hold some 99,000 clones, with 85% to 90% observed a single time. Specimen: peripheral blood. Source of these receptors: a human donor in a cohort sampled during active COVID-19.

The genes are TRBV9 and TRBJ2-4, with 7 bases lining up with TRBD1. Per the germline V gene, CDR1 is SGDLS and CDR2 is YYNGEE. Germline trimming cut 0 bases from V and 2 bases from J; bases unmatched to any gene: 8. This CDR3 has 17 residues. The CDR3 loop is CASSVGAGGRTKNIQYF. CDR3 in DNA: TGTGCCAGCAGCGTAGGGGCAGGGGGTAGGACCAAAAACATTCAGTACTTC.

V is TRBV7-2 and J is TRBJ1-6; D is uncertain. Germline V gene lookup returns CDR1 SGHTA and CDR2 FQGNSA. CDR3 length equals 17 residues. V dropped 5 bases and J dropped 3 bases, with 17 bases sitting between them. Here the CDR3 DNA reads TGTGCCAGCAGCGCATCCACCCGGGGATACTATAATTCACCCCTCCACTTT. It yields the protein CASSASTRGYYNSPLHF.

This chain links TRBV7-8 with TRBJ2-7; tentatively, D is TRBD2 (6 bases). Germline V gene data show CDR1 as SGHVS and CDR2 as FQNEAQ. The CDR3 covers 16 residues. V lost 3 bases to trimming and J lost 0 bases, with 15 bases between them. CDR3: CASSLGSSVDSYEQYF. CDR3 nucleotide sequence: TGTGCCAGCAGCTTGGGGTCTAGCGTAGACTCCTACGAGCAGTACTTC.

J is TRBJ2-6 and V is TRBV27; TRBD1 might be the D (6 bases). The CDR3 length is 16 residues. Looked up from germline, CDR1 is MNHEY and CDR2 is SMNVEV (reference sequence). The ends were cut back, 2 bases at V and 0 bases at J, with 8 bases in the middle. The CDR3 region has the DNA TGTGCCAGCAGTTTACTGGGGGCCTCTGGGGCCAACGTCCTGACTTTC. Translating gives CASSLLGASGANVLTF.

The chain has TRBV5-6 and TRBJ2-5; D is possibly TRBD2 (5 bases). Trimming pared 4 bases from V and 4 bases from J, leaving 14 bases between. The germline V gene encodes CDR1 SGHDT and CDR2 YYEEEE. CDR3 length: 14 amino acids. For the CDR3, the DNA is TGTGCCAGCAGCGAGAGGGTAGTCGGAGAGACCCAGTACTTC. This encodes CASSERVVGETQYF.

This clone was recorded a few times. The rearrangement links TRBV7-9 to TRBJ2-7; maybe TRBD2 (6 bases). The V gene lost 5 bases and the J gene lost 4 bases, with 12 bases spanning the gap. CDR1 SEHNR and CDR2 FQNEAQ come from the germline V gene (reference sequence). The CDR3 has 13 residues. CDR3 sequence: CASSPGGAYEQYF. CDR3 sequence (DNA): TGTGCCAGCAGCCCTGGCGGGGCTTACGAGCAGTACTTC.

The chain employs TRBV24-1 and TRBJ2-1; TRBD2 matches 7 bases. The CDR3 sequence is 16 residues long. From germline, CDR1 is KGHDR and CDR2 SFDVKD. J was trimmed by 0 bases and V by 0 bases; bases with no gene match: 1. The CDR3: CATSDLGGSSYNEQFF. CDR3 nucleotides: TGTGCCACCAGTGATTTGGGCGGGAGCTCCTACAATGAGCAGTTCTTC.

The chain combines TRBV9 with TRBJ2-3; possibly TRBD2 for D (7 bases). This CDR3 has 15 residues. CDR1 SGDLS and CDR2 YYNGEE come from the germline V gene. V lost 3 bases to trimming and J lost 3 bases, with 14 bases between them. The CDR3 nucleotides read TGTGCCAGCAGCGACGAGGGGGGGCGGACAGATACGCAGTATTTT. Its translation: CASSDEGGRTDTQYF.

The chain recombines TRBV6-6 with TRBJ2-3, with D perhaps matching TRBD2 (6 bases). Germline loops: CDR1 MNHNY, CDR2 SVGAGI (reference sequence). V was pared by 6 bases and J by 0 bases, with 13 bases between. The CDR3 loop spans 15 amino acids. The CDR3 protein is CASSQTGTSTDTQYF. In DNA form, the CDR3 reads TGTGCCAGCAGCCAAACCGGGACTAGCACAGATACGCAGTATTTT.

The chain combines TRBV25-1 with TRBJ2-3, with 8 bases matching TRBD2. CDR3 length equals 17 residues. The germline V gene encodes CDR1 MGHDK and CDR2 SYGVNS. With 3 bases clipped from V and 3 bases from J, the junction kept 11 bases outside the gene matches. This CDR3 reads CASSESPGGAMTDTQYF. In DNA form, the CDR3 reads TGTGCCAGCAGTGAGTCACCCGGGGGGGCTATGACAGATACGCAGTATTTT.

This clone was counted a single time. The J gene is TRBJ2-3, the V gene TRBV24-1; TRBD2 matches at 13 bases. Per germline, CDR1 KGHDR and CDR2 SFDVKD. Trimming removed 4 bases from V and 5 bases from J; junction bases left unmatched: 11. The CDR3 spans 18 residues. The DNA of the CDR3 is TGTGCCACCAGTGACCCCCGAACTAGCGGGGGGGCCAAAGATACGCAGTATTTT. It codes for CATSDPRTSGGAKDTQYF.

This sequence joins TRBV19 and TRBJ1-3, with D uncertain. Trimming took off 6 bases at V and 0 bases at J, with 15 bases between the two ends. The CDR3 sequence is 16 residues long. Germline V gene data show CDR1 as LNHDA and CDR2 as SQIVND (reference sequence). CDR3 sequence reads: CASSSRRHRSGNTIYF. The CDR3 nucleotides are TGTGCCAGTAGCTCCCGGCGGCACCGCTCTGGAAACACCATATATTTT.

The chain uses TRBV18 and TRBJ2-7; 8 nucleotides line up with TRBD1. The length of the CDR3 is 14 residues. The germline V gene has CDR1 KGHSH and CDR2 LQKENI. V lost 3 bases, J lost 6 bases, and 7 bases stayed unmatched. The CDR3 DNA sequence: TGTGCCAGCTCACCCCGCCAGGGGGCATCCGAGCAGTACTTC. It encodes CASSPRQGASEQYF.